This T cell receptor beta chain was documented in a study of T cells after yellow fever vaccination. On the study more broadly: Low-cell-number fractions were prepared with SMART-Seq v4 Ultra Low Input.

The CDR3 is made up of 15 amino acids. It was through 5'RACE template switching that TCR cDNA was made, with a universal primer site and UMIs added. Using its own MiXCR run on the 5' RACE reads, TCRdb lists one record per CDR3 protein. The sample has roughly 320,000 distinct CDR3 sequences; about 10% are singletons. This clonotype was found a few times. Here the sequenced sample was CD4+ T cells sorted from PBMCs, taken 45 days after the yellow fever booster vaccination. The chain joins TRBV21-1 to TRBJ2-7. TRBV21-1 has pseudogene status. This clonotype originated in a man aged 18-30 years who received the YFV17D yellow fever vaccine. The CDR3 DNA follows: TGTGCCAGCAGCAAAGTCTGCAGGGGCTCCTACGAGCAGTACTTC. Protein product: CASSKVCRGSYEQYF.